The 28 T cell receptor beta chains listed next were all sequenced from one sample in a study of technical replicates of blood from several donors. TCRdb's table, derived via immunoSEQ multiplex PCR, lists solely in-frame clones and lacks some. The repertoire consists of 60,000 to 90,000 clones, with 90% to 95% occurring once and the leading ten covering about 0.41%. What was sequenced was T cells isolated from PBMCs. These receptors came from a human donor in good health.

This clone has more than one count but fewer than ten. The V gene is TRBV5-4, the J gene TRBJ1-5; maybe TRBD1 (5 bases). The germline V gene has CDR1 SGHNT and CDR2 YYREEE (reference sequence). CDR3 length: 14 amino acids. Trimming removed 0 bases at V and 4 bases at J, with 8 bases between. The CDR3: CASSLAGVNQPQHF. As DNA, the CDR3 is TGTGCCAGCAGCTTGGCGGGGGTTAATCAGCCCCAGCATTTT.

The rearrangement links TRBV25-1 to TRBJ2-1; tentatively, D is TRBD1 (5 bases). Germline CDR1 and CDR2: MGHDK and SYGVNS. The CDR3 loop spans 14 amino acids. Trimming took 4 bases from V and 7 from J, leaving 14 bases between them. CDR3 protein: CASSANRGANEQFF. In DNA, the CDR3 is TGTGCCAGCAGTGCGAATCGTGGGGCTAATGAGCAGTTCTTC.

The gene calls are TRBV18 and TRBJ2-7, with D perhaps TRBD2 (7 bases). The germline gives CDR1 KGHSH, CDR2 LQKENI. CDR3 length: 16 amino acids. V was shortened by 2 bases and J by 0 bases, with 14 bases between the two germline ends. CDR3 amino acids: CASSPIPGEGSYEQYF. The CDR3 DNA is TGTGCCAGCTCACCAATTCCAGGGGAGGGCTCCTACGAGCAGTACTTC. Together with reference TRBV18 and TRBJ2-7, the CDR3 gives the full variable domain: NAGVMQNPRHLVRRRGQEARLRCSPMKGHSHVYWYRQLPEEGLKFMVYLQKENIIDESGMPKERFSAEFPKEGPSILRIQQVVRGDSAAYFCASSPIPGEGSYEQYFGPGTRLTVT.

This chain links TRBV4-1 with TRBJ2-1; TRBD2 agrees at 7 bases. Germline V gene sequence: CDR1 MGHRA, CDR2 YSYEKL. The CDR3 spans 16 residues. V was pared by 0 bases and J by 3 bases, with 5 bases of the junction left unmatched. This chain's CDR3 is CASSQEGGRYYNEQFF. CDR3 DNA sequence: TGCGCCAGCAGCCAAGAGGGCGGGAGATACTACAATGAGCAGTTCTTC.

The chain uses TRBV6-5 and TRBJ2-7; tentatively, D is TRBD1 (6 bases). Per germline, CDR1 MNHEY and CDR2 SVGAGI. The CDR3 consists of 15 residues. V lost 6 bases and J lost 0, with 15 bases in between. CDR3 sequence: CASSPTGTSSYEQYF. The CDR3, as DNA: TGTGCCAGCAGCCCGACAGGAACTAGCTCCTACGAGCAGTACTTC.

The chain combines TRBV14 with TRBJ2-5; 7 bases map to TRBD2. With V trimmed by 2 bases and J by 5 bases, 11 bases remained unmatched. Germline V lookup: CDR1 SGHDN, CDR2 FVKESK. This CDR3 spans 16 amino acids. The CDR3 is CASSQLGGSMGETQYF. The CDR3 DNA reads as TGTGCCAGCAGCCAACTCGGGGGGTCCATGGGGGAGACCCAGTACTTC.

The chain is built from TRBV7-2 and TRBJ2-7; the match to TRBD1 covers 9 bases. The germline V gene encodes CDR1 SGHTA and CDR2 FQGNSA. CDR3 length: 16 amino acids. Trimming at V came to 3 bases and at J to 0 bases, leaving 6 bases not matched to a gene. The CDR3 here is CASSLGPGQGSYEQYF. CDR3 coding DNA: TGTGCCAGCAGCTTGGGCCCGGGACAGGGCTCCTACGAGCAGTACTTC.

The rearrangement joins TRBV7-9 to TRBJ1-4; D unresolved. Germline CDR1 and CDR2: SEHNR and FQNEAQ (reference sequence). The CDR3 sequence is 12 residues long. V shed 4 bases and J shed 11 bases, with 11 bases lying between them. Here the CDR3 reads CASSSPREKLFF. The CDR3 nucleotides are TGTGCCAGCAGCTCCCCCCGGGAGAAACTGTTTTTT.

The chain combines TRBV18 with TRBJ2-3, with 12 bases matching TRBD2. Looked up from germline, CDR1 is KGHSH and CDR2 is LQKENI. The CDR3 length is 16 residues. The V segment lost 3 bases and the J segment 5 bases; nucleotides outside the gene matches: 6. CDR3 sequence reads: CASSPWTSGIGDTQYF. The CDR3 DNA follows: TGTGCCAGCTCACCCTGGACTAGCGGGATTGGAGATACGCAGTATTTT.

This chain joins TRBV29-1 and TRBJ2-7; possible D gene TRBD2, 6 bases. The CDR3 covers 13 residues. Germline V gene data show CDR1 as SQVTM and CDR2 as ANQGSEA. V dropped 6 bases and J dropped 4 bases, with 16 bases sitting between them. CDR3 region: CSVGGLREYEQYF. CDR3 bases: TGCAGCGTGGGAGGTTTGCGGGAATACGAGCAGTACTTC.

The genes are TRBV7-2 and TRBJ1-1, with 7 bases lining up with TRBD1. Per germline, CDR1 SGHTA and CDR2 FQGNSA. There are 15 residues in the CDR3. The J segment lost 5 bases and the V segment lost 6 bases, leaving 12 bases of the junction unmatched. In DNA, the CDR3 is TGTGCCAGCAGTGAAAGAGGGACAGCGATAACTGAAGCTTTCTTT. Amino acid sequence: CASSERGTAITEAFF.

In nucleotides, the CDR3 is TGTGCCAGCAGAAGCTCCGGGACTGGGAATCAGCCCCAGCATTTT. Amino acid sequence: CASRSSGTGNQPQHF. The gene calls are TRBV6-5 and TRBJ1-5, with TRBD1 as a possible D gene (5 bases). The CDR3 length is 15 residues. V was trimmed by 6 bases and J by 4 bases, leaving 16 bases between them. Germline CDR1 and CDR2: MNHEY and SVGAGI.

The chain links TRBV19 to TRBJ1-1, with D possibly TRBD1 on 6 matching bases. The CDR3 has 17 amino acids. Trimming removed 4 bases at V and 0 bases at J, with 18 bases between. Germline loops: CDR1 LNHDA, CDR2 SQIVND (reference sequence). DNA for the CDR3: TGTGCCAGTAGTACACGGAGAGGGGGTCCTATGAACACTGAAGCTTTCTTT. This encodes CASSTRRGGPMNTEAFF. Using reference TRBV19 and TRBJ1-1 for the parts outside the CDR3, the full variable domain is DGGITQSPKYLFRKEGQNVTLSCEQNLNHDAMYWYRQDPGQGLRLIYYSQIVNDFQKGDIAEGYSVSREKKESFPLTVTSAQKNPTAFYLCASSTRRGGPMNTEAFFGQGTRLTVV.

This clone was seen only a few times. The gene calls are TRBV5-4 and TRBJ2-7, with D possibly being TRBD1 (6 bases). Trimming pared 6 bases from V and 3 bases from J, leaving 10 bases between. The germline gives CDR1 SGHNT, CDR2 YYREEE (reference sequence). The CDR3 has 12 residues. The CDR3 coding sequence is TGTGCCAGCACCCGAGGGGGCTACGAGCAGTACTTC. It translates to CASTRGGYEQYF.

This clone was recorded once. The genes are TRBV19 and TRBJ1-2; 7 nucleotides line up with TRBD1. Germline V gene data show CDR1 as LNHDA and CDR2 as SQIVND (reference sequence). V shed 1 base and J 10 bases; nucleotides not matched to a gene: 6. This CDR3 has 13 residues. The DNA for the CDR3 is TGTGCCAGTAGTATAGCGACAGGGTATAACTACACCTTC. It encodes CASSIATGYNYTF.

In DNA form, the CDR3 reads TGTGCCAGCAGATTGGGGGCTAGCGGGGAAACAGATACGCAGTATTTT. Translating gives CASRLGASGETDTQYF. V gene TRBV7-9 combines with J gene TRBJ2-3; 9 nucleotides match TRBD2. Germline assignment: CDR1 SEHNR and CDR2 FQNEAQ (reference sequence). V lost 6 bases to trimming and J lost 3 bases; unmatched junction nucleotides: 10. The CDR3 consists of 16 residues.

This chain uses TRBV9 with TRBJ2-3; 7 nucleotides match TRBD2. This CDR3 is 14 amino acids long. Losses at the gene ends were 5 bases for V and 2 bases for J; bases not matched to a gene: 5. Germline V lookup: CDR1 SGDLS, CDR2 YYNGEE. In nucleotides, the CDR3 is TGTGCCAGCAGTGGGAGGGGAATCACAGATACGCAGTATTTT. Amino acids: CASSGRGITDTQYF.

The rearrangement uses TRBV5-6 and TRBJ2-7; D possibly corresponds to TRBD2 (7 bases). Trimming pared 3 bases from V and 2 bases from J, leaving 18 bases between. Germline CDR1 SGHDT, CDR2 YYEEEE. This CDR3 has 16 residues. CDR3 sequence: CASSYVRGGLTYEQYF. CDR3 DNA sequence: TGTGCCAGCAGCTATGTCCGAGGGGGACTAACCTACGAGCAGTACTTC.

This clone was observed once. CDR3 residues: CASSRWRGANTEAFF. DNA of the CDR3: TGTGCCAGCAGCCGCTGGCGGGGGGCAAACACTGAAGCTTTCTTT. The chain employs TRBV5-6 and TRBJ1-1; perhaps TRBD1 as D (6 bases). Germline assignment: CDR1 SGHDT and CDR2 YYEEEE. The CDR3 is made up of 15 amino acids. The ends were cut back, 4 bases at V and 2 bases at J, with 15 bases in the middle.

The rearrangement joins TRBV5-1 to TRBJ1-1, with D tentatively TRBD1 (5 bases). CDR1 and CDR2 (germline): SGHRS, YFSETQ. The V end lost 2 bases, the J end lost 0 bases, and 8 bases lay between the germline ends. The CDR3 has 14 residues. The CDR3 here is CASSLRGMNTEAFF. CDR3 coding DNA: TGCGCCAGCAGCTTAAGGGGCATGAACACTGAAGCTTTCTTT. The full variable domain, with the rest looked up from reference TRBV5-1 and TRBJ1-1, is KAGVTQTPRYLIKTRGQQVTLSCSPISGHRSVSWYQQTPGQGLQFLFEYFSETQRNKGNFPGRFSGRQFSNSRSEMNVSTLELGDSALYLCASSLRGMNTEAFFGQGTRLTVV.

V usage is TRBV7-2 and J usage is TRBJ2-5, with 8 bases identical to TRBD1. V trimming: 5 bases; J trimming: 4 bases; junction bases outside the gene matches: 3. Germline CDR1 is SGHTA and CDR2 is FQGNSA. The CDR3 runs 13 residues. Here the CDR3 reads CASSRQGRETQYF. In DNA, the CDR3 is TGTGCCAGCAGCAGACAGGGGCGAGAGACCCAGTACTTC.

This chain uses TRBV5-4 with TRBJ2-2, with D possibly being TRBD1 (5 bases). This CDR3 has 14 residues. Looked up from germline, CDR1 is SGHNT and CDR2 is YYREEE (reference sequence). Trimming left V 2 bases short and J 2 bases short, with 7 bases between. This CDR3 reads CASSLGENTGELFF. In DNA form, the CDR3 reads TGTGCCAGCAGCTTAGGGGAAAACACCGGGGAGCTGTTTTTT.

This chain joins TRBV29-1 and TRBJ2-1, with D tentatively TRBD1 (5 bases). V was trimmed by 1 base and J by 10 bases, leaving 17 bases between them. CDR1 and CDR2 from the germline V gene are SQVTM and ANQGSEA. The CDR3 has 14 residues. The CDR3 DNA is TGCAGCGTTGAAGCCCAGGGTACGGGCCCGGAGCAGTTCTTC. Translating it yields CSVEAQGTGPEQFF.

V is TRBV28 and J is TRBJ2-3, with 8 positions matching TRBD2. There are 16 residues in the CDR3. The V segment lost 3 bases and the J segment 0 bases; nucleotides outside the gene matches: 5. Germline CDR1 is MDHEN and CDR2 is SYDVKM. The CDR3: CASSFDSSGSTDTQYF. CDR3 nucleotide sequence: TGTGCCAGCAGTTTCGATTCTAGCGGGAGCACAGATACGCAGTATTTT.

The chain couples TRBV6-1 to TRBJ2-1; the D gene is possibly TRBD2 (6 bases). The CDR3 has 12 amino acids. Germline CDR1 reads MNHNS; CDR2 reads SASEGT. Between the trimmed V and J ends, which lost 7 bases and 9 bases, there was a span of 13 bases. CDR3 coding DNA: TGTGCCAGCATCCAACTAGCTAGTGAGCAGTTCTTC. Amino acids: CASIQLASEQFF.

The V call is TRBV2, the J call TRBJ2-7, with D possibly being TRBD2 (5 bases). The ends were cut back, 6 bases at V and 7 bases at J, with 19 bases in the middle. This CDR3 has 14 amino acids. Looked up from germline, CDR1 is SNHLY and CDR2 is FYNNEI. For the CDR3, the DNA is TGTGCCAGCAGGAGGACTCTTATTATTCGGGAGCAGTACTTC. Its protein product is CASRRTLIIREQYF.

The rearrangement uses TRBV5-1 and TRBJ1-2; D unresolved. The CDR3 is made up of 12 amino acids. The germline V gene has CDR1 SGHRS and CDR2 YFSETQ. Trimming cost V 5 bases and J 5 bases, with 10 bases left between them. In DNA form, the CDR3 reads TGCGCCAGCAGTGAGGGAATTTATGGCTACACCTTC. Its translation: CASSEGIYGYTF. Full variable domain (remainder filled in from reference TRBV5-1 and TRBJ1-2): KAGVTQTPRYLIKTRGQQVTLSCSPISGHRSVSWYQQTPGQGLQFLFEYFSETQRNKGNFPGRFSGRQFSNSRSEMNVSTLELGDSALYLCASSEGIYGYTFGSGTRLTVV.

This clone was found once. The chain has TRBV29-1 and TRBJ2-7; D may be TRBD1 (5 bases). Germline V gene data show CDR1 as SQVTM and CDR2 as ANQGSEA. With 0 bases removed from V and 2 bases from J, the gap between germline ends came to 11 bases. The CDR3 consists of 14 residues. The CDR3 loop is CSVEDRNRPYEQYF. The CDR3 DNA reads TGCAGCGTTGAAGATCGAAACAGGCCCTACGAGCAGTACTTC.